This entry lists 12 T cell receptor beta chains sequenced from one sample in a study of CD8+CD57+ T cells in acquired aplastic anemia. Using genomic DNA as the template, TCR beta VDJ and CDR3 profiling was carried out. TCRdb re-called the reads with MiXCR, one entry per CDR3 protein. The table has 200,000 to 300,000 distinct CDR3 sequences, 65% to 90% seen once. Sequencing involved patients with CD8+CD57+ cell expansion previously shown by flow cytometry. Sequencing input: sorted CD4+, CD8+, or CD8+CD57+ T cells (not recorded which) from PBMCs. These receptors originate from a human donor with aplastic anemia.

Concerning this clonotype: The conserved final phenylalanine or tryptophan is absent from the CDR3, which likely points to a read error. The limits of the CDR3 on the DNA are not certain, so only TCRdb's listed CDR3 is given. V and J are TRBV7-9 and TRBJ2-1; TRBD1, the D gene given by the table, was not confirmed from the DNA. From germline, CDR1 is SEHNR and CDR2 FQNEAQ (reference sequence). The CDR3 is 13 amino acids in total, end residues counted. This CDR3 is CASSGGQGAQETH.

This chain connects TRBV19 to TRBJ2-1; 8 bases line up with TRBD2. CDR3 size: 15 residues. J lost 1 base, V lost 3 bases, and 2 bases had no gene match. Germline V gene lookup returns CDR1 LNHDA and CDR2 SQIVND (reference sequence). CDR3 residues: CASSISGGSYNEQFF. The CDR3 nucleotides read TGTGCCAGTAGTATCTCGGGGGGGTCCTACAATGAGCAGTTCTTC.

The chain combines TRBV7-8 with TRBJ2-7, with a tentative D call TRBD2 (6 bases). CDR3 length: 16 residues. The V end was cut by 0 bases, the J end by 10 bases, with 22 bases between. Germline V gene data show CDR1 as SGHVS and CDR2 as FQNEAQ. CDR3 in DNA: TGTGCCAGCAGCTTAGCGGGAGGTCCGAATACGCAGTATCAGTACGTC. As protein: CASSLAGGPNTQYQYV.

For this clonotype: One end of the junction varies from germline; a read error may be responsible. The rearrangement joins TRBV19 to TRBJ1-1, with no clear D. Germline CDR1 LNHDA, CDR2 SQIVND (reference sequence). The CDR3 is made up of 15 amino acids. The CDR3 reads CASSIDRAAYTEAFF. The CDR3, as DNA: TGTGCCAGCAGTATAGATCGGGCAGCCTACACTGAAGCGTTCTTT.

This clonotype was observed a handful of times. Compared with germline, one end of the junction differs, possibly owing to a read error. J is TRBJ2-5 and V is TRBV7-3; D is perhaps TRBD1 or TRBD2 (5 bases each). Germline CDR1 SGHTA, CDR2 FQGTGA. The CDR3 length is 14 residues. The CDR3 DNA sequence: TGTGCCAGCAGCTTTCGTCCAGACGGGGCAGCCCTTTCCTTC. Protein: CASSFRPDGAALSF.

This clonotype was counted only a few times. V is TRBV5-1 and J is TRBJ2-7; D is possibly TRBD1 (6 bases). Germline CDR1 reads SGHRS; CDR2 reads YFSETQ. This CDR3 region has 13 residues. Trimming left V 1 base short and J 3 bases short, with 8 bases between. The CDR3 DNA follows: TGCGCCAGCAGCTTGCAAGGGGGCTACGAGCAGTACTTC. Translated, it gives CASSLQGGYEQYF.

The chain carries TRBV7-8 and TRBJ1-2, with D tentatively TRBD1 (5 bases). The CDR3 extends over 16 amino acids. The germline V and J ends were trimmed by 3 bases and 6 bases, with 20 bases remaining between them. Germline assignment: CDR1 SGHVS and CDR2 FQNEAQ. The CDR3 bases are TGTGCCAGCAGCTTGGAGACAGACGGGCTAGCACATGGCTACACCTTC. As protein: CASSLETDGLAHGYTF.

The V call is TRBV7-3, the J call TRBJ1-5; D is unclear. The germline V and J ends were trimmed by 7 bases and 16 bases, with 26 bases remaining between them. Germline V gene sequence: CDR1 SGHTA, CDR2 FQGTGA. The CDR3 covers 14 residues. CDR3 sequence reads: CASTRQDNALDHHF. The CDR3 bases are TGTGCCAGCACAAGGCAGGATAACGCTCTTGACCACCATTTT. Based on the CDR3 plus reference TRBV7-3 and TRBJ1-5, the full variable domain is GAGVSQTPSNKVTEKGKYVELRCDPISGHTALYWYRQSLGQGPEFLIYFQGTGAADDSGLPNDRFFAVRPEGSVSTLKIQRTERGDSAVYLCASTRQDNALDHHFGDGTRLSIL.

The chain joins TRBV2 to TRBJ2-7; 13 positions match TRBD2. CDR1 and CDR2 (germline): SNHLY, FYNNEI. The CDR3 totals 15 residues. Trimming took 5 bases from V and 4 from J; bases not matched to a gene: 5. CDR3 bases: TGTGCCAGCAGTTTTCTGGGACTAGCGGGGTACGAGCAGTACTTC. The encoded protein is CASSFLGLAGYEQYF.

Comments on this clonotype: The junction shows a germline mismatch at one end, possibly a read error. The V and J genes are TRBV7-8 and TRBJ1-1; D uncertain. Germline CDR1 SGHVS, CDR2 FQNEAQ. CDR3 length: 14 residues. The CDR3 DNA reads as TGTGCCAGCAGCTTAGCGGGAGAGTGCGATGAACCTTTCTTT. It specifies CASSLAGECDEPFF.

The chain recombines TRBV2 with TRBJ1-2, with a possible D match to TRBD1 (6 bases). Germline lookup yields CDR1 SNHLY and CDR2 FYNNEI. Trimming pared 7 bases from V and 2 bases from J, leaving 17 bases between. The CDR3 totals 15 residues. This chain's CDR3 is CASTPRRGGNYGYTF. DNA for the CDR3: TGTGCCAGCACTCCCAGGAGGGGGGGCAACTATGGCTACACCTTC.

The chain links TRBV5-6 to TRBJ2-7; D is perhaps TRBD1 or TRBD2 (5 bases each). V lost 2 bases to trimming and J lost 4 bases, with 13 bases between them. This CDR3 is 14 amino acids long. Per the germline V gene, CDR1 is SGHDT and CDR2 is YYEEEE. The CDR3 sequence: CASSFARGGYEQYF. For the CDR3, the DNA is TGTGCCAGCAGCTTCGCGAGGGGTGGATACGAGCAGTACTTC.